Listed below are T cell receptor beta chains from one sample, sequenced in a study of T-cell reconstitution after alpha-beta-depleted transplantation in children. TCRdb reprocessed the PCR reads via MiXCR and lists one record per CDR3 protein. The top ten clones hold around a third of a sample with 530,000 or so distinct CDR3 sequences, 25% to 30% of them seen once. Specimen: PBMCs, collected before TCRalphabeta/CD19-depleted stem cell transplant. All receptors derive from a boy less than two years old with Wiskott-Aldrich syndrome, due to receive a stem cell transplant. Each CDR3 is given with its conserved first and last residue. The D gene is left open where the match is weak. Not all rows give a size; the values are once, few, many and, for expanded clones, a class.

cdr3_nt: TGTGCCAGCAGCCTAACGGTTGTCGATACGCAGTATTTT; cdr3_aa: CASSLTVVDTQYF; v_call: TRBV7-2; d_call: .; cdr3_length: 13; j_call: TRBJ2-3; clone_size: .
cdr3_nt: TGCGCCAGCAGCTTGGCTACCGGGACAGGGAACACTGAAGCTTTCTTT; cdr3_aa: CASSLATGTGNTEAFF; v_call: TRBV5-1; d_call: TRBD1; cdr3_length: 16; j_call: TRBJ1-1; clone_size: .
cdr3_nt: TGTGCCAGCAGTCTACGGACCCCCAAGAATGAGCAGTTCTTC; cdr3_aa: CASSLRTPKNEQFF; v_call: TRBV27; d_call: .; cdr3_length: 14; j_call: TRBJ2-1; clone_size: .
cdr3_nt: TGTGCCAGCAGTTCATGGGCCAGCGGAGGGATTAAGGAGCAGTACTTC; cdr3_aa: CASSSWASGGIKEQYF; v_call: TRBV28; d_call: .; cdr3_length: 16; j_call: TRBJ2-7; clone_size: few
cdr3_nt: TGCGCCAGCAGCTCCGTAGCGGACTCCTACGAGCAGTACTTC; cdr3_aa: CASSSVADSYEQYF; v_call: TRBV5-1; d_call: .; cdr3_length: 14; j_call: TRBJ2-7; clone_size: few
cdr3_nt: TGCGCCAGCAGCTTGGTCGGACTGGTGAAGTCACCCCTCCACTTT; cdr3_aa: CASSLVGLVKSPLHF; v_call: TRBV5-1; d_call: .; cdr3_length: 15; j_call: TRBJ1-6; clone_size: few
cdr3_nt: TGTGCCAGCGACAGGGGTCTCGACAATGAGCAGTTCTTC; cdr3_aa: CASDRGLDNEQFF; v_call: TRBV6-1; d_call: TRBD1; cdr3_length: 13; j_call: TRBJ2-1; clone_size: .
cdr3_nt: TGCAGTGCTAGTTGGGGGCGTGAGCAGTACTTC; cdr3_aa: CSASWGREQYF; v_call: TRBV20-1; d_call: .; cdr3_length: 11; j_call: TRBJ2-7; clone_size: .
cdr3_nt: TGTGCCACCAGCGCCGGGACAATCGGCACCGGGGAGCTGTTTTTT; cdr3_aa: CATSAGTIGTGELFF; v_call: TRBV24-1; d_call: .; cdr3_length: 15; j_call: TRBJ2-2; clone_size: .
cdr3_nt: TGTGCCATCAGGAGGGCTACGTTCCAAAATGAGCAGTTCTTC; cdr3_aa: CAIRRATFQNEQFF; v_call: TRBV10-3; d_call: .; cdr3_length: 14; j_call: TRBJ2-1; clone_size: .
cdr3_nt: TGCAGTGCTAGAGTTGCAGACAGATCTGGAAACACCATATATTTT; cdr3_aa: CSARVADRSGNTIYF; v_call: TRBV20-1; d_call: .; cdr3_length: 15; j_call: TRBJ1-3; clone_size: .
cdr3_nt: TGTGCCAGCAGCCTCCGCAGGGGGGCAAATGGCTACACCTTC; cdr3_aa: CASSLRRGANGYTF; v_call: TRBV7-3; d_call: TRBD1; cdr3_length: 14; j_call: TRBJ1-2; clone_size: .
cdr3_nt: TGTGCCAGCAGTGAAGGGTCCGGCGGCACAGATACGCAGTATTTT; cdr3_aa: CASSEGSGGTDTQYF; v_call: TRBV25-1; d_call: .; cdr3_length: 15; j_call: TRBJ2-3; clone_size: .
cdr3_nt: TGTGCCATCAGTGAGTCAAGACAGGGTCTAGACAATGAGCAGTTCTTC; cdr3_aa: CAISESRQGLDNEQFF; v_call: TRBV10-3; d_call: TRBD1; cdr3_length: 16; j_call: TRBJ2-1; clone_size: few
cdr3_nt: TGCGCCAGCAGCTTGCGAATAGCGGGCCGCACAGATACGCAGTATTTT; cdr3_aa: CASSLRIAGRTDTQYF; v_call: TRBV5-1; d_call: TRBD2; cdr3_length: 16; j_call: TRBJ2-3; clone_size: .
cdr3_nt: TGTGCCAGCGGGTCCCAGCTAGCTGTCCGTGGGAATGAGCAGTTCTTC; cdr3_aa: CASGSQLAVRGNEQFF; v_call: TRBV5-5; d_call: .; cdr3_length: 16; j_call: TRBJ2-1; clone_size: few
cdr3_nt: TGTGCCAGCAGCACACTGACGCTGGCTGAGGATCAGCCCCAGCATTTT; cdr3_aa: CASSTLTLAEDQPQHF; v_call: TRBV12-3/TRBV12-4; d_call: .; cdr3_length: 16; j_call: TRBJ1-5; clone_size: .
cdr3_nt: TGCAGCGTTGATTTGTATGGCTACACCTTC; cdr3_aa: CSVDLYGYTF; v_call: TRBV29-1; d_call: .; cdr3_length: 10; j_call: TRBJ1-2; clone_size: .
cdr3_nt: TGCAGTGCTAGGGGCCTTAGCTGGAGCCAAGAGACCCAGTACTTC; cdr3_aa: CSARGLSWSQETQYF; v_call: TRBV20-1; d_call: .; cdr3_length: 15; j_call: TRBJ2-5; clone_size: few
cdr3_nt: TGTGCCAGCAGCCAAATATCTGGACAGGGCTCCGGCTACACCTTC; cdr3_aa: CASSQISGQGSGYTF; v_call: TRBV3-1; d_call: TRBD1; cdr3_length: 15; j_call: TRBJ1-2; clone_size: .
cdr3_nt: TGTGCCAGTACCTTCGGGACTAGCGGGGTTGGGGAGCAGTTCTTC; cdr3_aa: CASTFGTSGVGEQFF; v_call: TRBV19; d_call: TRBD2; cdr3_length: 15; j_call: TRBJ2-1; clone_size: few
cdr3_nt: TGTGCCAGCAGCTTTCAGGGAATGTACGTCAATGAGCAGTTCTTC; cdr3_aa: CASSFQGMYVNEQFF; v_call: TRBV11-2; d_call: .; cdr3_length: 15; j_call: TRBJ2-1; clone_size: once
cdr3_nt: TGTGCCTCCTCCCCCCTGGGGACAGGGCACCCAGATACGCAGTATTTT; cdr3_aa: CASSPLGTGHPDTQYF; v_call: TRBV3-1; d_call: TRBD1; cdr3_length: 16; j_call: TRBJ2-3; clone_size: .
cdr3_nt: TGTGCCAGCTCAGTTAGCGGGAGGGCCGCCGAGCAGTACTTC; cdr3_aa: CASSVSGRAAEQYF; v_call: TRBV27; d_call: TRBD2; cdr3_length: 14; j_call: TRBJ2-7; clone_size: few
cdr3_nt: TGCAGTGCTAGACGGGCTAGCGGGAGTTTATCCTACAATGAGCAGTTCTTC; cdr3_aa: CSARRASGSLSYNEQFF; v_call: TRBV20-1; d_call: TRBD2; cdr3_length: 17; j_call: TRBJ2-1; clone_size: .
cdr3_nt: TGTGCCAGCAGCAGTGGCGAATACCAAGAGACCCAGTACTTC; cdr3_aa: CASSSGEYQETQYF; v_call: TRBV7-9; d_call: .; cdr3_length: 14; j_call: TRBJ2-5; clone_size: few
cdr3_nt: TGTGCCAGCAGCAAACAGGTCCTATACAATGAGCAGTTCTTC; cdr3_aa: CASSKQVLYNEQFF; v_call: TRBV14; d_call: .; cdr3_length: 14; j_call: TRBJ2-1; clone_size: few
cdr3_nt: TGTGCCAGCAGTTGGGGACTAGTCTACGAGCAGTACTTC; cdr3_aa: CASSWGLVYEQYF; v_call: TRBV6-2/TRBV6-3; d_call: TRBD2; cdr3_length: 13; j_call: TRBJ2-7; clone_size: .
cdr3_nt: TGTGCCAGCAGATCCTTGAGTCAGTCTGGAAATGGCTACACCTTC; cdr3_aa: CASRSLSQSGNGYTF; v_call: TRBV3-1; d_call: .; cdr3_length: 15; j_call: TRBJ1-2; clone_size: .
cdr3_nt: TGCGCCAGCACCAAAGGTGGGGGAGGGCCTTTTTATGAGCAGTTCTTC; cdr3_aa: CASTKGGGGPFYEQFF; v_call: TRBV5-1; d_call: TRBD2; cdr3_length: 16; j_call: TRBJ2-1; clone_size: few
cdr3_nt: TGTGCCAGCAGCTTGGGAGGGCAGTTATATGGCTACACCTTC; cdr3_aa: CASSLGGQLYGYTF; v_call: TRBV5-5; d_call: .; cdr3_length: 14; j_call: TRBJ1-2; clone_size: few
cdr3_nt: TGTGCCAGCAGTTACCGGGCGAGGGGGTACAATGAGCAGTTCTTC; cdr3_aa: CASSYRARGYNEQFF; v_call: TRBV6-5; d_call: .; cdr3_length: 15; j_call: TRBJ2-1; clone_size: few
cdr3_nt: TGTGCCAGCAGTTTAATACTAGCGGGAGGGCCGGCCCTCGACGAGCAGTACTTC; cdr3_aa: CASSLILAGGPALDEQYF; v_call: TRBV27; d_call: TRBD2; cdr3_length: 18; j_call: TRBJ2-7; clone_size: few
cdr3_nt: TGCAGTGCTAGTCTAGCGGAAACCTACAATGAGCAGTTCTTC; cdr3_aa: CSASLAETYNEQFF; v_call: TRBV20-1; d_call: TRBD2; cdr3_length: 14; j_call: TRBJ2-1; clone_size: few
cdr3_nt: TGTGCCAGCAGTCCGGGGACTAGCGGGAGACGCACAGATACGCAGTATTTT; cdr3_aa: CASSPGTSGRRTDTQYF; v_call: TRBV27; d_call: TRBD2; cdr3_length: 17; j_call: TRBJ2-3; clone_size: .
cdr3_nt: TGTGCCAGCAGTATGCCAGTTGGTGAGCAGTTCTTC; cdr3_aa: CASSMPVGEQFF; v_call: TRBV6-5; d_call: .; cdr3_length: 12; j_call: TRBJ2-1; clone_size: .
cdr3_nt: TGTGCCAGCAGTTTATGGGGGACACCTGGCTCAAAAAACATTCAGTACTTC; cdr3_aa: CASSLWGTPGSKNIQYF; v_call: TRBV28; d_call: .; cdr3_length: 17; j_call: TRBJ2-4; clone_size: .
cdr3_nt: TGTGCCAGCAGCCCCACTCTTGGTGGCATTCAGTACTTC; cdr3_aa: CASSPTLGGIQYF; v_call: TRBV11-2; d_call: .; cdr3_length: 13; j_call: TRBJ2-4; clone_size: .
cdr3_nt: TGTGCCAGCAGTAAGACAGGGGCGAGCAATCAGCCCCAGCATTTT; cdr3_aa: CASSKTGASNQPQHF; v_call: TRBV28; d_call: TRBD1; cdr3_length: 15; j_call: TRBJ1-5; clone_size: .
cdr3_nt: TGTGCCAGCAGTGAACAGGGACTAGCGGGAGCCAATGAGCAGTTCTTC; cdr3_aa: CASSEQGLAGANEQFF; v_call: TRBV6-1; d_call: TRBD2; cdr3_length: 16; j_call: TRBJ2-1; clone_size: .
cdr3_nt: TGTGCCACCAGCGACCCCGACAGACCCTCTGGAAACACCATATATTTT; cdr3_aa: CATSDPDRPSGNTIYF; v_call: TRBV24-1; d_call: .; cdr3_length: 16; j_call: TRBJ1-3; clone_size: few
cdr3_nt: TGTGCCAGCAGCTTTAGATTGGAGACATTGACTCACGAGCAGTACTTC; cdr3_aa: CASSFRLETLTHEQYF; v_call: TRBV7-9; d_call: .; cdr3_length: 16; j_call: TRBJ2-7; clone_size: .
cdr3_nt: TGCAGCGTACAGGGATACAATGAGCAGTTCTTC; cdr3_aa: CSVQGYNEQFF; v_call: TRBV20-1; d_call: .; cdr3_length: 11; j_call: TRBJ2-1; clone_size: .
cdr3_nt: TGTGCCAGCAGCTTAGTGACATCTCGCTCCTACGAGCAGTACTTC; cdr3_aa: CASSLVTSRSYEQYF; v_call: TRBV13; d_call: .; cdr3_length: 15; j_call: TRBJ2-7; clone_size: .
cdr3_nt: TGCAGTGCTAGAGATCTTACTAGCGGGACCGCCGGGGAGCTGTTTTTT; cdr3_aa: CSARDLTSGTAGELFF; v_call: TRBV20-1; d_call: TRBD2; cdr3_length: 16; j_call: TRBJ2-2; clone_size: few
cdr3_nt: TGTGCCAGCAGCTTGACGGGGGGGAATGAGCAGTTCTTC; cdr3_aa: CASSLTGGNEQFF; v_call: TRBV5-1; d_call: TRBD2; cdr3_length: 13; j_call: TRBJ2-1; clone_size: many
cdr3_nt: TGTGCCAGCAGCGAATATCCGGGACAAGTGAACACTGAAGCTTTCTTT; cdr3_aa: CASSEYPGQVNTEAFF; v_call: TRBV21-1; d_call: .; cdr3_length: 16; j_call: TRBJ1-1; clone_size: few
cdr3_nt: TGTGCCAGCAGCAAAACGGAGTATGGCTACACCTTC; cdr3_aa: CASSKTEYGYTF; v_call: TRBV12-3/TRBV12-4; d_call: .; cdr3_length: 12; j_call: TRBJ1-2; clone_size: .
cdr3_nt: TGTGCCAGCAGCCAAGACCCTAGTAGCTACGAGCAGTACTTC; cdr3_aa: CASSQDPSSYEQYF; v_call: TRBV3-1; d_call: .; cdr3_length: 14; j_call: TRBJ2-7; clone_size: .
cdr3_nt: TGTGCCAGCTCACCACTCGGGAATAGCGGGACGACCGGGGAGCTGTTTTTT; cdr3_aa: CASSPLGNSGTTGELFF; v_call: TRBV18; d_call: TRBD2; cdr3_length: 17; j_call: TRBJ2-2; clone_size: .
cdr3_nt: TGTGCCAGCAGTCCCCCGGGACAGAAAAATTCACCCCTCCACTTT; cdr3_aa: CASSPPGQKNSPLHF; v_call: TRBV6-1; d_call: TRBD1; cdr3_length: 15; j_call: TRBJ1-6; clone_size: .
cdr3_nt: TGTGCCAGCAGCTGGGACGACAATGAGCAGTTCTTC; cdr3_aa: CASSWDDNEQFF; v_call: TRBV11-2; d_call: .; cdr3_length: 12; j_call: TRBJ2-1; clone_size: few
cdr3_nt: TGTGCTCCAGCACCGTTAGAGACAGTGGCCTCACCCCTCCACTTT; cdr3_aa: CAPAPLETVASPLHF; v_call: TRBV21-1; d_call: .; cdr3_length: 15; j_call: TRBJ1-6; clone_size: .
cdr3_nt: TGTGCCACCAGCCGGGACCGTAATGAGCAGTTCTTC; cdr3_aa: CATSRDRNEQFF; v_call: TRBV15; d_call: .; cdr3_length: 12; j_call: TRBJ2-1; clone_size: many
cdr3_nt: TGCGCCAGCAGCAAAGTACCTAACACTGAAGCTTTCTTT; cdr3_aa: CASSKVPNTEAFF; v_call: TRBV5-1; d_call: .; cdr3_length: 13; j_call: TRBJ1-1; clone_size: .